Described below is a single TCR beta chain sequence and its context. TCRdb re-called the 5' RACE reads with MiXCR, one entry per CDR3 protein. The sample yields tens of thousands of distinct CDR3 sequences, roughly a sixth seen once. The data are from a study of T-cell memory formation after mild COVID-19. The V gene end was trimmed by 2 bases and the J gene end by 5 bases; junction bases not matched to a gene: 9. Germline CDR1 reads MNHEY; CDR2 reads SVGAGI. The CDR3 consists of 15 residues. The receptor was derived from an adult woman who had mild COVID-19 (a few samples of this study predate the infection). Cell type and time point are not known. Sample: PBMCs or a T cell subset sorted from them (not recorded which). This chain joins TRBV6-5 and TRBJ2-7; TRBD1 matches at 7 bases. The CDR3 coding sequence is TGTGCCAGCAGTTACCGCCTGACAGGGAACGACGAGCAGTACTTC. It codes for CASSYRLTGNDEQYF.